The entry below describes one T cell receptor (beta chain). Libraries were prepared by immunoSEQ multiplex PCR; TCRdb keeps only in-frame clonotypes and omits some of them. The profile covers approximately 200,000 clones, with around 81% appearing a single time and less than 9.5% taken by the ten largest. This entry is derived from a study of blood T cell repertoires in COVID-19. Participants had their cohort set by participant-reported clinical history. Recovered Cohort 3 donors showed two negative PCRs, clearance, or symptom resolution. The CDR3 extends over 18 amino acids. Per germline, CDR1 SGHTA and CDR2 FQGNSA. The V and J ends lost 4 bases and 4 bases, in that order; junction bases with no gene match: 10.

The V call is TRBV7-2, the J call TRBJ2-1, with TRBD2 matching over 13 bases. This clonotype was obtained from a middle-aged man who had recovered from COVID-19. Sequencing was done on a sample of PBMCs or T cells enriched from blood (not recorded which). DNA of the CDR3: TGTGCCAGCAGCTCCTCTACGGAACTAGCGGGGGGGTACAATGAGCAGTTCTTC. Amino acid sequence: CASSSSTELAGGYNEQFF.